Listed here are 19 T cell receptor beta chains from one sample, sequenced in a study of shared clonotypes between healthy human individuals. TCRdb keeps only in-frame clones here, not all; method: immunoSEQ multiplex PCR. The sample has more than 900,000 clones; around three quarters are singletons. Sequencing input: memory CD4+ T cells from PBMCs. Subset noted: CD45RA-negative fraction. All receptors derive from a young man in good health. Some clones in this sample may be carry-over from other donors' samples.

The chain employs TRBV7-9 and TRBJ2-2; 9 nucleotides match TRBD2. The CDR3 extends over 16 amino acids. V shed 4 bases and J 3 bases; nucleotides not matched to a gene: 6. CDR1 SEHNR and CDR2 FQNEAQ come from the germline V gene (reference sequence). The CDR3 DNA is TGTGCCAGCAGCTCCTCTAGCGGGACGGACACCGGGGAGCTGTTTTTT. This sequence encodes CASSSSSGTDTGELFF.

CDR3 in amino acids: CASSRLLAGVREQYF. The CDR3 DNA is TGTGCCAGCAGCCGCCTCCTAGCGGGAGTGCGCGAGCAGTACTTC. The J gene is TRBJ2-7, the V gene TRBV7-9; TRBD2 matches 10 bases. Germline V CDR1 and CDR2: SEHNR, FQNEAQ (reference sequence). V was clipped by 5 bases and J by 6 bases; unmatched bases: 10. The CDR3 is 15 amino acids.

The V call is TRBV5-1, the J call TRBJ2-7; D is perhaps TRBD1 (6 bases). The germline gives CDR1 SGHRS, CDR2 YFSETQ. Trimming left V 0 bases short and J 3 bases short, with 13 bases between. This CDR3 is built from 15 residues. CDR3 sequence reads: CASSLGGLQGYEQYF. The CDR3 DNA sequence: TGCGCCAGCAGCTTGGGAGGGCTACAGGGCTACGAGCAGTACTTC.

The rearrangement joins TRBV7-2 to TRBJ2-7; D perhaps matches TRBD2 (5 bases). Trimming removed 5 bases from V and 3 bases from J, with 17 bases in between. The germline gives CDR1 SGHTA, CDR2 FQGNSA. The CDR3 loop spans 15 amino acids. CDR3 in amino acids: CASSPAGLHGYEQYF. The CDR3 nucleotides are TGTGCCAGCAGCCCTGCGGGCCTACACGGCTACGAGCAGTACTTC. Filled out from reference TRBV7-2 and TRBJ2-7, the complete variable domain reads GAGVSQSPSNKVTEKGKDVELRCDPISGHTALYWYRQSLGQGLEFLIYFQGNSAPDKSGLPSDRFSAERTGGSVSTLTIQRTQQEDSAVYLCASSPAGLHGYEQYFGPGTRLTVT.

This sequence joins TRBV7-3 and TRBJ2-3, with 12 bases identical to TRBD2. Germline V gene data show CDR1 as SGHTA and CDR2 as FQGTGA. The CDR3 runs to 18 residues. V lost 5 bases to trimming and J lost 0 bases; unmatched junction nucleotides: 9. Written as DNA, the CDR3 is TGTGCCAGCAGCCTCGGACTAGCGGGACCCTCTAGCACAGATACGCAGTATTTT. Amino acid sequence: CASSLGLAGPSSTDTQYF.

The gene calls are TRBV7-9 and TRBJ2-7, with D possibly being TRBD1 or TRBD2 (5 bases each). CDR1 SEHNR and CDR2 FQNEAQ come from the germline V gene (reference sequence). The length of the CDR3 is 14 residues. The V gene lost 5 bases and the J gene lost 5 bases, with 16 bases spanning the gap. The CDR3 reads CASSRLGRGDEQYF. The CDR3 DNA sequence: TGTGCCAGCAGCCGCCTAGGGAGAGGGGACGAGCAGTACTTC.

This clone was observed a handful of times. The chain carries TRBV15 and TRBJ1-2; no clear D. V was clipped by 0 bases and J by 6 bases, with 14 bases between them. The CDR3 runs 15 residues. In germline, CDR1 is LNHNV, CDR2 YYDKDF (reference sequence). CDR3 amino acids: CATSRDRGGINGYTF. CDR3 nucleotides: TGTGCCACCAGCAGAGATCGTGGAGGGATCAATGGCTACACCTTC.

On this clone itself: The sample has other DNA sequences that encode this CDR3 too. V gene TRBV30 combines with J gene TRBJ1-4, with a possible D match to TRBD1 (5 bases). The CDR3 totals 14 residues. Germline-derived CDR1 and CDR2 are GTSNPN and SVGIG (reference sequence). V dropped 1 base and J dropped 2 bases, with 8 bases sitting between them. CDR3 protein: CAWSGGGTNEKLFF. The CDR3 DNA sequence: TGTGCCTGGAGTGGCGGGGGGACTAATGAAAAACTGTTTTTT.

The sample holds one count of this clone. This rearrangement joins TRBV5-1 to TRBJ1-5; TRBD1 aligns across 8 bases. V trimming: 3 bases; J trimming: 5 bases; junction bases outside the gene matches: 7. The CDR3 sequence is 15 residues long. CDR1 and CDR2 (germline): SGHRS, YFSETQ. The CDR3, as DNA: TGCGCCAGCAGCTCCGAACCAGGGGGCGATCAGCCCCAGCATTTT. Translated, it gives CASSSEPGGDQPQHF.

This clone appeared a single time. A far larger clone is just one base off, so this is likely a read error. Given the absence of the conserved phenylalanine or tryptophan at the CDR3 end, a read error is likely. This chain connects TRBV10-3 to TRBJ1-2; no clear D gene. The germline gives CDR1 ENHRY, CDR2 SYGVKD. CDR3 size: 13 residues. The CDR3 reads CASQVGENYGYTL. CDR3 DNA: TGTGCGTCCCAGGTGGGCGAAAACTATGGCTACACCCTC.

In DNA, the CDR3 is TGTGCCAGTAGTACCTTTTCGGGACGTCCACGGGCAAACTATGGCTACACCTTC. Translation gives CASSTFSGRPRANYGYTF. The V and J genes are TRBV19 and TRBJ1-2; maybe TRBD1 (5 bases). Trimming took 4 bases from V and 2 from J, leaving 23 bases between them. Per the germline V gene, CDR1 is LNHDA and CDR2 is SQIVND (reference sequence). The CDR3 covers 18 residues.

In this sample, this clone turned up a few times. The rearrangement uses TRBV7-3 and TRBJ2-5; D is unclear. From germline, CDR1 is SGHTA and CDR2 FQGTGA. Trimming cost V 2 bases and J 1 base, with 5 bases left between them. The CDR3 has 13 amino acids. The CDR3 DNA reads as TGTGCCAGCAGCTTAGCGGCCCAAGAGACCCAGTACTTC. Its protein product is CASSLAAQETQYF.

The J gene is TRBJ2-7, the V gene TRBV6-6, with 7 bases matching TRBD2. Germline CDR1 is MNHNY and CDR2 is SVGAGI (reference sequence). Germline trimming cut 6 bases from V and 2 bases from J; bases unmatched to any gene: 4. This CDR3 is built from 13 residues. The CDR3 DNA is TGTGCCAGCAGAATGGGGGGGACCTACGAGCAGTACTTC. Residues: CASRMGGTYEQYF.

CDR3 coding DNA: TGCGCCAGCAGCTTGTTTGGACAGGGGGACCATCCGCATTTT. Amino acids: CASSLFGQGDHPHF. The chain employs TRBV5-1 and TRBJ1-5, with 10 bases fitting TRBD1. Per germline, CDR1 SGHRS and CDR2 YFSETQ. The CDR3 consists of 14 residues. V lost 1 base, J lost 15 bases, and 10 bases stayed unmatched.

The rearrangement joins TRBV5-1 to TRBJ1-1; possible D gene TRBD1, 6 bases. Germline values: CDR1 SGHRS, CDR2 YFSETQ. V dropped 4 bases and J dropped 1 base, with 14 bases sitting between them. The CDR3 has 15 amino acids. The CDR3 region has the DNA TGCGCCAGCAGCCAAGACAGGTTCGCGAACACTGAAGCTTTCTTT. Amino acids: CASSQDRFANTEAFF.

The chain uses TRBV4-3 and TRBJ2-1; possibly TRBD1 or TRBD2 for D (5 bases each). The CDR3 spans 15 residues. CDR1 and CDR2 from the germline V gene are LGHNA and YSLEER. Trimming took 3 bases from V and 5 from J, leaving 14 bases between them. The CDR3 bases are TGCGCCAGCAGCCACTCTCCGGGACCTAACAATGAGCAGTTCTTC. As protein: CASSHSPGPNNEQFF.

The V call is TRBV7-3, the J call TRBJ2-3; 8 nucleotides agree with TRBD2. The J segment lost 2 bases and the V segment lost 5 bases, leaving 3 bases of the junction unmatched. Per germline, CDR1 SGHTA and CDR2 FQGTGA. The CDR3 contains 14 residues. This chain's CDR3 is CASSKAGVTDTQYF. CDR3 nucleotide sequence: TGTGCCAGCAGCAAAGCGGGGGTCACAGATACGCAGTATTTT. The entire variable domain, with the rest obtained from reference TRBV7-3 and TRBJ2-3, is as follows: GAGVSQTPSNKVTEKGKYVELRCDPISGHTALYWYRQSLGQGPEFLIYFQGTGAADDSGLPNDRFFAVRPEGSVSTLKIQRTERGDSAVYLCASSKAGVTDTQYFGPGTRLTVL.

The chain combines TRBV6-5 with TRBJ1-4; D remains unclear. The CDR3 consists of 13 residues. The V gene lost 2 bases and the J gene lost 7 bases, with 8 bases spanning the gap. CDR1 and CDR2 from the germline V gene are MNHEY and SVGAGI. CDR3 sequence reads: CASSYREAEKLFF. Written as DNA, the CDR3 is TGTGCCAGCAGTTACCGGGAGGCTGAAAAACTGTTTTTT.

The table lists this clone with many counts. The sample has other DNA sequences that encode this CDR3 too. The chain links TRBV7-9 to TRBJ2-3, with 14 positions matching TRBD2. Germline V gene lookup returns CDR1 SEHNR and CDR2 FQNEAQ (reference sequence). The length of the CDR3 is 17 residues. V was clipped by 6 bases and J by 4 bases; unmatched bases: 9. The CDR3 is CASSPTSGRAFSDTQYF. The CDR3 nucleotides are TGTGCCAGCAGTCCGACTAGCGGGAGGGCCTTCTCAGATACGCAGTATTTT.